These T cell receptor beta chains were read from a single sample in a study of shared clonotypes between healthy human individuals. The repertoire was sequenced with immunoSEQ multiplex PCR; TCRdb's copy has only in-frame clones and lacks some. The sample includes about 450,000 clones, roughly 85% of them seen just once. The specimen sequenced was PBMCs. All receptors derive from a woman aged 40 to 55 in good health. Some clones in this sample may be carry-over from other donors' samples. Each CDR3 is given with its conserved first and last residue. Fields, in order: D gene, clone size, V gene, J gene, CDR3 DNA, CDR3 protein. The D gene is left open where the match is weak. Size is omitted from some rows. Given values are once, few, many or a class for expanded clones.

d_gene: TRBD1
abundance: .
v_gene: TRBV7-2
j_gene: TRBJ1-4
CDR3nt: TGTGCCAGCAGCCTGACAGGGTTTCCTAATGAAAAACTGTTTTTT
CDR3aa: CASSLTGFPNEKLFF

d_gene: .
abundance: .
v_gene: TRBV11-3
j_gene: TRBJ1-1
CDR3nt: TGTGCCAGCAGCTTAGGAATCGACAGACAGAACACTGAAGCTTTCTTT
CDR3aa: CASSLGIDRQNTEAFF

d_gene: TRBD1
abundance: .
v_gene: TRBV10-3
j_gene: TRBJ2-1
CDR3nt: TGTGCCATCGCCCTAGGCACAGGGGAAGGTGAGCAGTTCTTC
CDR3aa: CAIALGTGEGEQFF

d_gene: .
abundance: .
v_gene: TRBV7-2
j_gene: TRBJ2-1
CDR3nt: TGTGCCAGCAGCTTAGACCCGGGACTCCACAATGAGCAGTTCTTC
CDR3aa: CASSLDPGLHNEQFF

d_gene: .
abundance: .
v_gene: TRBV29-1
j_gene: TRBJ1-5
CDR3nt: TGCAGCGTTGAAAATGTTGGGCAGCCCCAGCATTTT
CDR3aa: CSVENVGQPQHF

d_gene: .
abundance: .
v_gene: TRBV5-6
j_gene: TRBJ1-2
CDR3nt: TGTGCCAGCAGCTTGGAGGCAGGTGCCTACTATGGCTACACCTTC
CDR3aa: CASSLEAGAYYGYTF

d_gene: .
abundance: .
v_gene: TRBV14
j_gene: TRBJ2-5
CDR3nt: TGTGCCAGCAGCCAAGGAGGCCACGGGGAGACCCAGTACTTC
CDR3aa: CASSQGGHGETQYF

d_gene: TRBD1
abundance: .
v_gene: TRBV28
j_gene: TRBJ1-5
CDR3nt: TGTGCCAGCAGGGGGGACAGGGGGCTCCAGCCCCAGCATTTT
CDR3aa: CASRGDRGLQPQHF

d_gene: .
abundance: .
v_gene: TRBV6-1
j_gene: TRBJ2-7
CDR3nt: TGTGCCAGCGTAGACAGGGAGGCCTACGAGCAGTACTTC
CDR3aa: CASVDREAYEQYF

d_gene: .
abundance: .
v_gene: TRBV2
j_gene: TRBJ1-5
CDR3nt: TGTGCCAGCAGCAAGGAGGCCTCACAGCAGCCCCAGCATTTT
CDR3aa: CASSKEASQQPQHF

d_gene: .
abundance: .
v_gene: TRBV5-4
j_gene: TRBJ1-2
CDR3nt: TGTGCCAGCAGCTTGGCTGGGGGGTTCGGGGCGGACTATGGCTACACCTTC
CDR3aa: CASSLAGGFGADYGYTF

d_gene: .
abundance: .
v_gene: TRBV9
j_gene: TRBJ2-3
CDR3nt: TGTGCCAGCAGCGCCGACCCGGCAACAGATACGCAGTATTTT
CDR3aa: CASSADPATDTQYF

d_gene: .
abundance: .
v_gene: TRBV10-2
j_gene: TRBJ2-7
CDR3nt: TGCGCCAGCAGTGAGTCTCTACACAACATCTACGAGCAGTACTTC
CDR3aa: CASSESLHNIYEQYF

d_gene: .
abundance: few
v_gene: TRBV6-5
j_gene: TRBJ2-7
CDR3nt: TGTGCCAGCAGTTTTGGACACCCGGGCGTAGGCTACGAGCAGTACTTC
CDR3aa: CASSFGHPGVGYEQYF

d_gene: TRBD2
abundance: .
v_gene: TRBV7-9
j_gene: TRBJ2-2
CDR3nt: TGTGCCAGCAGCTTCGGACTAGCGGGAGTGAGGGCCGGGGAGCTGTTTTTT
CDR3aa: CASSFGLAGVRAGELFF

d_gene: TRBD2
abundance: .
v_gene: TRBV2
j_gene: TRBJ2-5
CDR3nt: TGTGCCAGCAGTGAGCGGGGGGGGAACCAAGAGACCCAGTACTTC
CDR3aa: CASSERGGNQETQYF

d_gene: .
abundance: many
v_gene: TRBV6-1
j_gene: TRBJ2-5
CDR3nt: TGTGCCAGCAGTGAAGCGGAGGGGGGGTTAGGGACCCAGTACTTC
CDR3aa: CASSEAEGGLGTQYF

d_gene: TRBD2
abundance: .
v_gene: TRBV11-3
j_gene: TRBJ2-3
CDR3nt: TGTGCCAGCAGCTTAGGAGGTAGCGGGAGCACAGATACGCAGTATTTT
CDR3aa: CASSLGGSGSTDTQYF

d_gene: TRBD2
abundance: .
v_gene: TRBV4-1
j_gene: TRBJ2-5
CDR3nt: TGCGCCAGCAGCCAAGGCAGACTAGCGGGAGCGGATGAGCAGTACTTC
CDR3aa: CASSQGRLAGADEQYF

d_gene: TRBD2
abundance: .
v_gene: TRBV7-9
j_gene: TRBJ2-1
CDR3nt: TGTGCCAGCAGCTTAGGAATGTTACGTGGCGGGAGGTCCTACAATGAGCAGTTCTTC
CDR3aa: CASSLGMLRGGRSYNEQFF

d_gene: .
abundance: .
v_gene: TRBV9
j_gene: TRBJ2-5
CDR3nt: TGTGCCAGCAGCGTAGGGGCAGAAGGGACCCAGTACTTC
CDR3aa: CASSVGAEGTQYF

d_gene: .
abundance: .
v_gene: TRBV27
j_gene: TRBJ2-7
CDR3nt: TGTGCCAGCAAGCCGGTTTTCTCCTACGAGCAGTACTTC
CDR3aa: CASKPVFSYEQYF

d_gene: TRBD2
abundance: .
v_gene: TRBV4-1
j_gene: TRBJ2-7
CDR3nt: TGCGCCAGCAGCCCAGTCGGGAGGGCCGACTACGAGCAGTACTTC
CDR3aa: CASSPVGRADYEQYF

d_gene: .
abundance: .
v_gene: TRBV30
j_gene: TRBJ2-5
CDR3nt: TGTGCCTGGAGCATCCAAGAGACCCAGTACTTC
CDR3aa: CAWSIQETQYF

d_gene: TRBD1
abundance: .
v_gene: TRBV10-2
j_gene: TRBJ1-1
CDR3nt: TGCGCCAGCAAGCAGGGGGCTGACACTGAAGCTTTCTTT
CDR3aa: CASKQGADTEAFF

d_gene: TRBD1
abundance: .
v_gene: TRBV28
j_gene: TRBJ2-7
CDR3nt: TGTGCCAGCAGTTTCTTGGGACAGAACTACGAGCAGTACTTC
CDR3aa: CASSFLGQNYEQYF

d_gene: .
abundance: .
v_gene: TRBV7-3
j_gene: TRBJ2-2
CDR3nt: TGTGCCAGCAGGAATTCCGGGGCCCTCACCGGGGAGCTGTTTTTT
CDR3aa: CASRNSGALTGELFF

d_gene: .
abundance: .
v_gene: TRBV30
j_gene: TRBJ2-1
CDR3nt: TGTGCCTGGAGTCAAGAGGCGTATGAGCAGTTCTTC
CDR3aa: CAWSQEAYEQFF

d_gene: .
abundance: .
v_gene: TRBV4-3
j_gene: TRBJ1-1
CDR3nt: TGCGCCAGCAGCCGGTCGGGCACTGAAGCTTTCTTT
CDR3aa: CASSRSGTEAFF

d_gene: TRBD1
abundance: once
v_gene: TRBV27
j_gene: TRBJ2-1
CDR3nt: TGTGCCAGCAGTTTACCCCCTAGGGACAGGGGGCCTGATGAGCAGTTCTTC
CDR3aa: CASSLPPRDRGPDEQFF

d_gene: TRBD1
abundance: .
v_gene: TRBV29-1
j_gene: TRBJ2-7
CDR3nt: TGCAGCGCCCTAGACAGGGGAAGCTCCTACGAGCAGTACTTC
CDR3aa: CSALDRGSSYEQYF

d_gene: .
abundance: .
v_gene: TRBV2
j_gene: TRBJ1-2
CDR3nt: TGTGCCAGCAGTGAAGTTCGTAGAGGGGCACCTACCTTC
CDR3aa: CASSEVRRGAPTF

d_gene: TRBD2
abundance: .
v_gene: TRBV28
j_gene: TRBJ2-7
CDR3nt: TGTGCCAGCAGTTTGCCGTCTAGCGGGCAGTACTTC
CDR3aa: CASSLPSSGQYF

d_gene: .
abundance: many
v_gene: TRBV6-1
j_gene: TRBJ1-1
CDR3nt: TGTGCCGCTCGGACGGGGGATTGGACTGAAGCTTTCTTT
CDR3aa: CAARTGDWTEAFF

d_gene: TRBD2
abundance: .
v_gene: TRBV28
j_gene: TRBJ2-1
CDR3nt: TGTGCCAGCACCCTGGAACTAGCGGGAGGTTACAATGAGCAGTTCTTC
CDR3aa: CASTLELAGGYNEQFF